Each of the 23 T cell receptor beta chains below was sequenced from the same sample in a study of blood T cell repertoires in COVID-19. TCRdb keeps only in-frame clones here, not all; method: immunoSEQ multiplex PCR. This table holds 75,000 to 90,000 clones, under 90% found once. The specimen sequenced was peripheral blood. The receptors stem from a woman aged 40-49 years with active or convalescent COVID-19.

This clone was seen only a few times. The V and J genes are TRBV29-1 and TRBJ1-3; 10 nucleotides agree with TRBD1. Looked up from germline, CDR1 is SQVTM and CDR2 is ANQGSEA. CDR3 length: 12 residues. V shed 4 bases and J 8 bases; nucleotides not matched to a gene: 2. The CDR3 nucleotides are TGCAGCGTTGTAGGGACAGGGGACACCATATATTTT. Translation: CSVVGTGDTIYF. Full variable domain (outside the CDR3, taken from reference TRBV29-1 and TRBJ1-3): SAVISQKPSRDICQRGTSLTIQCQVDSQVTMMFWYRQQPGQSLTLIATANQGSEATYESGFVIDKFPISRPNLTFSTLTVSNMSPEDSSIYLCSVVGTGDTIYFGEGSWLTVV.

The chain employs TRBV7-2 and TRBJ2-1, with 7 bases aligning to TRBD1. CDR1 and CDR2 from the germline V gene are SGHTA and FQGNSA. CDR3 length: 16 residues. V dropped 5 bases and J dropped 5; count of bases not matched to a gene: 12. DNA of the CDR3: TGTGCCAGCAGCCACCTAAGCGGACAGGTCCACAATGAGCAGTTCTTC. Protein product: CASSHLSGQVHNEQFF.

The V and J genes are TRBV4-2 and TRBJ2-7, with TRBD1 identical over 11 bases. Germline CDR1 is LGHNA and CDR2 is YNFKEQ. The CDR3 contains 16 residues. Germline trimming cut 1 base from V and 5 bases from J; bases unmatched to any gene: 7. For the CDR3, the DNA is TGTGCCAGCAGCCAAGCGGACAGGGGGCTAGGGGACGAGCAGTACTTC. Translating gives CASSQADRGLGDEQYF.

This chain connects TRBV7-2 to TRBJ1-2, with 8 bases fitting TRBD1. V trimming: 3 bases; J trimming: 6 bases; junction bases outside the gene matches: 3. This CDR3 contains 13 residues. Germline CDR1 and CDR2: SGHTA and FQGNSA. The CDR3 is CASSFIQGDGYTF. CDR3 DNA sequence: TGTGCCAGCAGCTTCATACAGGGGGATGGCTACACCTTC.

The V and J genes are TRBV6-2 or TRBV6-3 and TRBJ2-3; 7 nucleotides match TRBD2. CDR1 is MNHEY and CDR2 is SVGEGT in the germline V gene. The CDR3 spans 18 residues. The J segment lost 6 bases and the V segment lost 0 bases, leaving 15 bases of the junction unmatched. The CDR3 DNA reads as TGTGCCAGCAGTTACTCGTCGACGGCTACTAGCGTCAGGGATACGCAGTATTTT. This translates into CASSYSSTATSVRDTQYF.

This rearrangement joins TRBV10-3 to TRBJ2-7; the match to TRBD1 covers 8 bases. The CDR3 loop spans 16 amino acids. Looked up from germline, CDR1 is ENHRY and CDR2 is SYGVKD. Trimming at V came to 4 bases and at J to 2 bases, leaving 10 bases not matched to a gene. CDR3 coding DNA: TGTGCCATCAGTGCCGGACAGGGTGGAATCGCCTACGAGCAGTACTTC. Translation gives CAISAGQGGIAYEQYF.

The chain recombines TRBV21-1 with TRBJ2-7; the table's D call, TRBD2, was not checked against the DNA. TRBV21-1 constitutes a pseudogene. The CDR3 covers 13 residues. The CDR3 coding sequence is TGTGCCAGCACCCCGACTCATACCGGCGAGCAGTACTTC. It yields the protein CASTPTHTGEQYF.

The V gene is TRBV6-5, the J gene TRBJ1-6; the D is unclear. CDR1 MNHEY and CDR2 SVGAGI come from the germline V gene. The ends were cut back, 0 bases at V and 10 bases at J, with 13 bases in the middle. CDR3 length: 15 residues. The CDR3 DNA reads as TGTGCCAGCAGTTACTCTGCGGGCCTTGGCTCACCCCTCCACTTT. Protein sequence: CASSYSAGLGSPLHF.

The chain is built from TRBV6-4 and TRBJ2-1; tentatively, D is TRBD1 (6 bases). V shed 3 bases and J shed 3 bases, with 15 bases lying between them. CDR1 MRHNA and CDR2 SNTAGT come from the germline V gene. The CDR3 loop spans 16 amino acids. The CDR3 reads CASSDQGFPYYNEQFF. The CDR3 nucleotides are TGTGCCAGCAGTGATCAGGGGTTCCCTTACTACAATGAGCAGTTCTTC.

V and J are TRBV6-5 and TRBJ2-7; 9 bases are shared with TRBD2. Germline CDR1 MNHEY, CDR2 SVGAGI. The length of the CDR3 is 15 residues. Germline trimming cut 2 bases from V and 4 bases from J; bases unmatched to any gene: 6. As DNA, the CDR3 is TGTGCCAGCAGTTACCAAGCGGGAGGAGCTTACGAGCAGTACTTC. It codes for CASSYQAGGAYEQYF.

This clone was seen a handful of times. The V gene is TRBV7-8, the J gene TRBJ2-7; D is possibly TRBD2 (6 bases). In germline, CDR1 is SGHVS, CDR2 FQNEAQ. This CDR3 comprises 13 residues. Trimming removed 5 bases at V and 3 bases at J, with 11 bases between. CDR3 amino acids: CASSISSVYEQYF. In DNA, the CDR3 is TGTGCCAGCAGCATCTCTAGCGTCTACGAGCAGTACTTC.

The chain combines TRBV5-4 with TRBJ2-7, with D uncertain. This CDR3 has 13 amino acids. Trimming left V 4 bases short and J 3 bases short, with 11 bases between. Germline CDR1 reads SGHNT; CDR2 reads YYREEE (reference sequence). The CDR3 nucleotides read TGTGCCAGCAGCCCGGAGAATCGCTACGAGCAGTACTTC. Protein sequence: CASSPENRYEQYF.

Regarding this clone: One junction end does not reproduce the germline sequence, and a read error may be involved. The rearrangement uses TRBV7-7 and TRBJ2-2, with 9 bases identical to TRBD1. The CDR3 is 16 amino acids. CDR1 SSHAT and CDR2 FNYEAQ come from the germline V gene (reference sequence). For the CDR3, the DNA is TGTGCTAGCAGCTACACAGGGGGCGCGGGGACCGGGGAGCTGTTTTTT. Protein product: CASSYTGGAGTGELFF.

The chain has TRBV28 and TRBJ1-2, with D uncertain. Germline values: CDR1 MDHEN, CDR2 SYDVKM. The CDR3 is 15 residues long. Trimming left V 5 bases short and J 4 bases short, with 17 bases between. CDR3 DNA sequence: TGTGCCAGCAGTACATCCGGGGTCGAGGGCTATGGCTACACCTTC. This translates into CASSTSGVEGYGYTF.

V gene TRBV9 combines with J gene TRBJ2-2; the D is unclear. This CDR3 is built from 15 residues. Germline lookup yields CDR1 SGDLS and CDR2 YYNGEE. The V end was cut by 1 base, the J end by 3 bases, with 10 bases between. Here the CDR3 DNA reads TGTGCCAGCAGCGTAAGTGCGAGTTACACCGGGGAGCTGTTTTTT. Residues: CASSVSASYTGELFF.

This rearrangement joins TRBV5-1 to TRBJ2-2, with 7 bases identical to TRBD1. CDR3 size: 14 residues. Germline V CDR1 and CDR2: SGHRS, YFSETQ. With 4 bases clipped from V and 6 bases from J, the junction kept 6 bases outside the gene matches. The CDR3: CASSEATGPGELFF. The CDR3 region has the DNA TGCGCCAGCAGCGAGGCGACAGGGCCCGGGGAGCTGTTTTTT.

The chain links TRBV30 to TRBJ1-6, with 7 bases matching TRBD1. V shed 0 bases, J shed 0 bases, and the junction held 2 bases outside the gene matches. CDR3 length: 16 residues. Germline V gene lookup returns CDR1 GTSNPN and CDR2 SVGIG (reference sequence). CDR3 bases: TGTGCCTGGAGTGTACAGGGGAGCTCCTATAATTCACCCCTCCACTTT. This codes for CAWSVQGSSYNSPLHF.

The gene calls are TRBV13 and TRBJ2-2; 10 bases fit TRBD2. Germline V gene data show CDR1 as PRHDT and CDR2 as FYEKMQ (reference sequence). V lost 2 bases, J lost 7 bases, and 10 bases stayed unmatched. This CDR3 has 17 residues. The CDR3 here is CASSLIGLAGVSGELFF. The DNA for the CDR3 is TGTGCCAGCAGCTTAATTGGCCTAGCGGGAGTTAGCGGGGAGCTGTTTTTT.

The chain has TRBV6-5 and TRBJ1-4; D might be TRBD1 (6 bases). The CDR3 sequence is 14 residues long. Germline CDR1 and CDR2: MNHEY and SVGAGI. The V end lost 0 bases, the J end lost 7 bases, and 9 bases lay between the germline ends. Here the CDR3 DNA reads TGTGCCAGCAGTTACTCGGCAGGGGCTGAAAAACTGTTTTTT. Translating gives CASSYSAGAEKLFF.

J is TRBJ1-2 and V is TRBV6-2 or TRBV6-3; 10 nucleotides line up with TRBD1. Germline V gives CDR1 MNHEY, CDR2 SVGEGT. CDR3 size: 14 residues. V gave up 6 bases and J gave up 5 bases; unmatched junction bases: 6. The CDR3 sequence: CASSTGTGAYGYTF. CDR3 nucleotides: TGTGCCAGCAGCACCGGGACAGGGGCATATGGCTACACCTTC.

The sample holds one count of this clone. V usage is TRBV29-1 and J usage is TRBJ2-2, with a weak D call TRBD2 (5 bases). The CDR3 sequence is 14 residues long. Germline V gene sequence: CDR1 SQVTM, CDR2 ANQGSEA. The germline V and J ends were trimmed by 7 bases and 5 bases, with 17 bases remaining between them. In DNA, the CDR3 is TGCAGCGCCGCCCCCCGGGGTCCGACCGGGGAGCTGTTTTTT. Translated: CSAAPRGPTGELFF.

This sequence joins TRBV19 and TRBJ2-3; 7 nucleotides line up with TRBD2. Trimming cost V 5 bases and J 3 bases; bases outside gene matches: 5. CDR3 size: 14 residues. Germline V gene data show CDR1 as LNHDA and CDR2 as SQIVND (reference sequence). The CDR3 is CASSRLAETDTQYF. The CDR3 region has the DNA TGTGCCAGTAGTCGGCTAGCGGAGACAGATACGCAGTATTTT.

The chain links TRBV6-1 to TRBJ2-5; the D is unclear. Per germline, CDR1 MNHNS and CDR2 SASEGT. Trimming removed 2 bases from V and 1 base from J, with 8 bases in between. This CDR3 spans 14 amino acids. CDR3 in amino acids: CASSEFRAQETQYF. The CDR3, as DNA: TGTGCCAGCAGTGAATTTAGAGCCCAAGAGACCCAGTACTTC.